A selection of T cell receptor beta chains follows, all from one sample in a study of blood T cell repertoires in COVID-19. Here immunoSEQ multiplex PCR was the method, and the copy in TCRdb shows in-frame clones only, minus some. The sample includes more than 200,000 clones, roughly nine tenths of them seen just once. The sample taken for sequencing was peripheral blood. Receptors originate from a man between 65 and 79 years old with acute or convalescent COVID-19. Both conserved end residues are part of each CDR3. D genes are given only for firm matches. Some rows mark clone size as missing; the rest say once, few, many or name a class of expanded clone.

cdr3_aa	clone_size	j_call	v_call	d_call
CSAEQGVTEAFF	-	TRBJ1-1	TRBV29-1	TRBD1
CASSPLQGWGRFF	-	TRBJ2-1	TRBV12-3/TRBV12-4	TRBD1
CASRRTGVNSPLHF	-	TRBJ1-6	TRBV6-5	TRBD1
CASSWGQGAVGQPQHF	-	TRBJ1-5	TRBV5-6	TRBD1
CASRHTPRGVLSNQPQHF	once	TRBJ1-5	TRBV10-1	TRBD1
CASSLADRLFF	-	TRBJ1-4	TRBV12-3/TRBV12-4	TRBD1
CASVGGGSGTNQPQHF	-	TRBJ1-5	TRBV28	-
CASSRGQTLTPLHF	-	TRBJ1-6	TRBV14	TRBD1
CASSYTPSNIQYF	-	TRBJ2-4	TRBV6-2/TRBV6-3	-
CASLGQGNNEQFF	-	TRBJ2-1	TRBV2	TRBD1
CASSLRLLAGVTDTQYF	-	TRBJ2-3	TRBV7-2	TRBD2
CASRKAGSYEQYF	-	TRBJ2-7	TRBV2	TRBD2
CATSRGQAGINTGELFF	-	TRBJ2-2	TRBV15	TRBD2
CASSLIPGGNYGYTF	-	TRBJ1-2	TRBV7-8	TRBD1
CASSFGTGNNQPQHF	-	TRBJ1-5	TRBV27	TRBD1
CASSPSGQGGLFYGYTF	-	TRBJ1-2	TRBV18	TRBD1
CASSLEGRVGTNYGYTF	-	TRBJ1-2	TRBV7-2	-
CASSRQAGTEAFF	-	TRBJ1-1	TRBV18	-
CASSPNQNEQFF	-	TRBJ2-1	TRBV6-5	-
CASRTGGESRGYTF	few	TRBJ1-2	TRBV19	TRBD1
CASSLMGTGNTGELFF	-	TRBJ2-2	TRBV2	-
CAITGDVLSGNTIYF	-	TRBJ1-3	TRBV10-3	-
CASSYDSLNTEAFF	-	TRBJ1-1	TRBV6-2/TRBV6-3	-
CASNSRNRGRREQYF	-	TRBJ2-7	TRBV5-6	TRBD1
CATSDPGYNEQFF	-	TRBJ2-1	TRBV24-1	-
CASRPDPGTYTGELFF	-	TRBJ2-2	TRBV4-1	-
CASRRGKGAEAFF	-	TRBJ1-1	TRBV6-5	-
CATSDLQGRAGNTIYF	-	TRBJ1-3	TRBV24-1	-
CASSIGGQGFADTQYF	-	TRBJ2-3	TRBV19	TRBD1
CASSLLRDTQYF	-	TRBJ2-3	TRBV11-1	-
CASSRQGASSTDTQYF	-	TRBJ2-3	TRBV2	TRBD1
CASSPKGQGPETQYF	-	TRBJ2-5	TRBV6-6	TRBD1
CASSTGQGNSYNEQFF	-	TRBJ2-1	TRBV5-1	TRBD1
CASSEASGTGGNSPLHF	few	TRBJ1-6	TRBV6-1	TRBD1
CSVAQGKSYNEQFF	-	TRBJ2-1	TRBV29-1	-
CASSYRGHYGYTF	-	TRBJ1-2	TRBV28	-
CASSPESSRETQYF	-	TRBJ2-5	TRBV4-1	-
CASSDRQGTIAKNIQYF	-	TRBJ2-4	TRBV2	TRBD1
CASSPWTSGYNEQFF	-	TRBJ2-1	TRBV18	TRBD2
CASSLGGQGAIGGYTF	-	TRBJ1-2	TRBV7-9	TRBD1
CASSAGIRRDQPQHF	-	TRBJ1-5	TRBV19	-
CASSLVGGTSGGGSYEQYF	-	TRBJ2-7	TRBV7-2	TRBD2
CASVKLGSQETQYF	-	TRBJ2-5	TRBV7-8	-
CSVERAGEGNEQFF	-	TRBJ2-1	TRBV29-1	TRBD2
CAWTWDRANSPLHF	-	TRBJ1-6	TRBV30	TRBD1
CASSQSSGYNEQFF	-	TRBJ2-1	TRBV3-1/TRBV3-2	TRBD2
CASSSGQGSSEAFF	few	TRBJ1-1	TRBV7-6	TRBD1
CASSQDLLAGGAETQYF	-	TRBJ2-5	TRBV3-1/TRBV3-2	TRBD2
CASSYNRDTEAFF	-	TRBJ1-1	TRBV7-9	-
CASWRGANEKLFF	-	TRBJ1-4	TRBV28	-
CASRWGQGTGELFF	-	TRBJ2-2	TRBV28	TRBD1
CASSSGLRRETQYF	-	TRBJ2-5	TRBV19	-
CASSLKGVYYEQYF	-	TRBJ2-7	TRBV27	-
CASSAQVGGSYEQYF	few	TRBJ2-7	TRBV9	-
CAISDAEVNQPQHF	-	TRBJ1-5	TRBV10-3	-